The clone carrying this T cell receptor beta chain was observed a single time. Antigen unknown. Additional DNA sequences in this sample encode the identical CDR3. This entry is derived from a study of shared clonotypes between healthy human individuals. Adults of Caucasian background living in Nashville, Tennessee made up all donors. Investigators divided CD4+ cells into CD45RA+ naive and CD45RA-negative memory subsets. Overall study results and limits: It was only blood that was sampled, and tissue repertoires likely differ.

Original analysis: ImmunoSEQ junction-only sequences lacked quality scores, so their filtering differed. Sequencing was performed with immunoSEQ multiplex PCR; in TCRdb, only in-frame clones are kept and a portion is missing. V and J calls and clone size come straight from that table; D and trimming were deduced from the DNA. This sample has over a million clones; about four fifths occur once, and the top ten carry 0.6% to 0.75%. This CDR3 comprises 12 residues. CDR1 and CDR2 from the germline V gene are ENHRY and SYGVKD. V dropped 6 bases and J dropped 2 bases, with 7 bases sitting between them. The sample comprised memory CD4+ T cells from PBMCs. Subset noted: CD45RA-negative fraction. V and J are TRBV10-3 and TRBJ1-2; TRBD1 might be the D (6 bases). The sequence was collected from a man younger than 30 in good health. Some clones in this sample may be carry-over from other donors' samples. The CDR3, as DNA: TGTGCCATCAGCGGACAGAACTATGGCTACACCTTC. Encoded protein: CAISGQNYGYTF.